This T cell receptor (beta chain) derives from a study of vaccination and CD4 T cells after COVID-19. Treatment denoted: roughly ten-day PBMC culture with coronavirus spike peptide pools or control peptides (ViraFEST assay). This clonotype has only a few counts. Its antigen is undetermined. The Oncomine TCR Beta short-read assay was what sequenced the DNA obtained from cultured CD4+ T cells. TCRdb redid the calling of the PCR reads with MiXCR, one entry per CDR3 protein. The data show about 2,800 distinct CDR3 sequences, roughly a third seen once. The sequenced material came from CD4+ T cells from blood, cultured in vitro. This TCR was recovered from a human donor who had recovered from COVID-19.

The CDR3 loop is CASSLNGGSGTDTQYF. The CDR3 DNA sequence: TGTGCCAGCAGCTTAAACGGGGGGTCGGGCACAGATACGCAGTATTTT. This chain connects TRBV7-3 to TRBJ2-3, with 7 positions matching TRBD2. The CDR3 is 16 amino acids. The V gene's germline CDR1 is SGHTA and CDR2 FQGTGA. J was trimmed by 1 base and V by 1 base; bases with no gene match: 5. The variable domain in full, completed from reference TRBV7-3 and TRBJ2-3, reads GAGVSQTPSNKVTEKGKYVELRCDPISGHTALYWYRQSLGQGPEFLIYFQGTGAADDSGLPNDRFFAVRPEGSVSTLKIQRTERGDSAVYLCASSLNGGSGTDTQYFGPGTRLTVL.